The T cell receptor beta chain described here comes from a study of T cell responses to AZD1222 COVID-19 vaccine. TCRdb's table, derived via immunoSEQ multiplex PCR, lists solely in-frame clones and lacks some. The sample lists around 190,000 clones; around 88% were seen once. Both about-4-week and about-12-week second-dose recipients were combined. CDR1 is SGHRS and CDR2 is YFSETQ in the germline V gene. With 0 bases removed from V and 8 bases from J, the gap between germline ends came to 15 bases. CDR3 length: 16 residues. Concerning this clone itself: Antigen unknown.

Findings of the study overall: A rise in Spike-specific TCR breadth and depth followed two AZD1222 doses. White British people made up most donors, females outnumbered males, and clonal diversity was possibly underestimated. As reported, nearly half of all spike-specific TCRs target variant regions that are unmutated.

The TCR was taken from an adult who received the AZD1222 COVID-19 vaccine. This specimen consisted of peripheral blood, obtained 28 days after the second AZD1222 dose. V is TRBV5-1 and J is TRBJ1-6; D is unclear. The CDR3 region has the DNA TGCGCCAGCAGCTTGGGAGGGTTGAGACTGGATTCACCCCTCCACTTT. Translation gives CASSLGGLRLDSPLHF.